These T cell receptor beta chains were read from a single sample in a study of blood T cell repertoires in COVID-19. Repertoires were generated with immunoSEQ multiplex PCR, while TCRdb's copy carries only in-frame clones and drops some. The sample has under 85,000 clones; under 85% are singletons. The specimen was peripheral blood. The receptors derive from a man between 45 and 60 years old with COVID-19, enrolled during active disease. Each CDR3 is given with its conserved first and last residue. A D gene is named only where the DNA matches it firmly. Rows give clone size only sometimes, using once, few, many, or a class for an expanded clone.

17,.,TRBD1,TRBV19,TRBJ1-3,TGTGCCAGTAGTAAGATATTCCGGGACAGCTCTGGAAACACCATATATTTT,CASSKIFRDSSGNTIYF
15,.,TRBD1,TRBV5-4,TRBJ2-5,TGTGCCAGCAGCTTGGTTGCAGGGGGCAGGGAGACCCAGTACTTC,CASSLVAGGRETQYF
14,.,.,TRBV3-1/TRBV3-2,TRBJ2-1,TGTGCCAGCAGCCAAGATAATTGGAGGGGTGAGCAGTTCTTC,CASSQDNWRGEQFF
12,.,.,TRBV6-2/TRBV6-3,TRBJ2-4,TGTGCCAGCAGTTGGGAGGACCGAGGAAAGACCTTC,CASSWEDRGKTF
13,.,TRBD1,TRBV5-4,TRBJ1-1,TGTGCCAGCAGCCCGACAGGGGACACTGAAGCTTTCTTT,CASSPTGDTEAFF
13,.,TRBD1,TRBV19,TRBJ2-7,TGTGCCACTCAGACAGGGGGCACCTACGAGCAGTACTTC,CATQTGGTYEQYF
17,.,.,TRBV19,TRBJ2-7,TGTGCCAGTAGTATAGAGTCGCGGGGCGCCGCGTTCGACGAGCAGTACTTC,CASSIESRGAAFDEQYF
16,few,.,TRBV6-7,TRBJ1-5,TGTGCCAGCAGTTACTGGACATCGAGTAGCAATCAGCCCCAGCATTTT,CASSYWTSSSNQPQHF
18,.,.,TRBV21-1,TRBJ1-5,TGTGCCAGCAGCAAAGAGGGGACAGGTGGGAACGGCAATCAGCCCCAGCATTTT,CASSKEGTGGNGNQPQHF
14,.,TRBD1,TRBV6-2/TRBV6-3,TRBJ1-5,TGTGCCAGCAGTGCATCAGGGGGCGTTCAGCCCCAGCATTTT,CASSASGGVQPQHF
14,.,.,TRBV18,TRBJ1-1,TGTGCCAGCTCACCACGGGACTTGATAGGAACACTAATTTTT,CASSPRDLIGTLIF
17,few,TRBD1,TRBV4-1,TRBJ1-2,TGCGCCAGCAGCCAAGAGGTGACAGGGGGATTTAACTATGGCTACACCTTC,CASSQEVTGGFNYGYTF
19,.,TRBD2,TRBV7-9,TRBJ2-2,TGTGCCAGCAGCCCCCGCTCCCTAGCGGGCCAACCGAACACCGGGGAGCTGTTTTTT,CASSPRSLAGQPNTGELFF
14,.,TRBD1,TRBV11-2,TRBJ2-3,TGTGCCAGCAGCTTAGGGACAGGGTGGGATACGCAGTATTTT,CASSLGTGWDTQYF
18,.,TRBD1,TRBV5-1,TRBJ2-1,TGCGCCAGCAGCTTGGTCCCCGGACAGGGGGCCACCTACAATGAGCAGTTCTTC,CASSLVPGQGATYNEQFF
17,.,TRBD2,TRBV7-9,TRBJ2-1,TGTGCCAGCAGCCGATCTAGCGGGGGAACATCCTACAATGAGCAGTTCTTC,CASSRSSGGTSYNEQFF
14,.,.,TRBV25-1,TRBJ2-1,TGTGCCAGCAGTATCCCAGGGGTTAGGAATGAGCAGTTCTTC,CASSIPGVRNEQFF
13,.,.,TRBV25-1,TRBJ1-6,TGTGCCAGCAGTAGACAGACGAATTCACCCCTCCACTTT,CASSRQTNSPLHF
12,.,.,TRBV18,TRBJ1-3,TGTGCCAGCTCACCAGATCGGGACACCATATATTTT,CASSPDRDTIYF
14,.,.,TRBV4-2,TRBJ2-5,TGTGCCAGCAGCCAACAGGCGGAGGGGGAGACCCAGTACTTC,CASSQQAEGETQYF
11,.,TRBD1,TRBV4-2,TRBJ2-7,TGTGCCAGCAGCCAAGGGACAGGGCAGTACTTC,CASSQGTGQYF
14,once,TRBD2,TRBV7-6,TRBJ2-1,TGTGCCAGCAGCTCGCGCGGGGGGGCCAATGAGCAGTTCTTC,CASSSRGGANEQFF
16,once,TRBD2,TRBV7-2,TRBJ2-5,TGTGCCAGCAGGTCCGGGACTAGCGGGGGGGCAGAGACCCAGTACTTC,CASRSGTSGGAETQYF
14,.,TRBD1,TRBV3-1/TRBV3-2,TRBJ2-7,TGTGCCAGCAGCCCGACAGGGGGCTCCTACGAGCAGTACTTC,CASSPTGGSYEQYF
13,.,TRBD1,TRBV19,TRBJ2-7,TGTGCCAGTAGTACGGGACAGTCCTACGAGCAGTACTTC,CASSTGQSYEQYF
16,.,TRBD1,TRBV7-8,TRBJ1-4,TGTGCCAGCAGCCCCCGTAGGACAGGGCTTAATGAAAAACTGTTTTTT,CASSPRRTGLNEKLFF
14,.,.,TRBV9,TRBJ1-1,TGTGCCAGCAGCGTAGAAGTCAGGGACACTGAAGCTTTCTTT,CASSVEVRDTEAFF
14,.,TRBD1,TRBV6-5,TRBJ2-7,TGTGCCAGCAGCAACCGGGACAGACACTACGAGCAGTACTTC,CASSNRDRHYEQYF
17,.,TRBD2,TRBV27,TRBJ2-3,TGTGCCAGCAGTCCCCTCGGGAGCGGGGGGAGCACAGATACGCAGTATTTT,CASSPLGSGGSTDTQYF
13,.,.,TRBV9,TRBJ1-1,TGTGCCAGCAGCACTGACAGCCTACGTGAAGCTTTCTTT,CASSTDSLREAFF
13,.,.,TRBV2,TRBJ2-1,TGTGCCAGCACGTCCCAAGCGGGCGATGAGCAGTTCTTC,CASTSQAGDEQFF
13,.,.,TRBV7-9,TRBJ2-2,TGTGCCAGCAGCTCAGGTGTAACCGGGGAGCTGTTTTTT,CASSSGVTGELFF
16,.,.,TRBV3-1/TRBV3-2,TRBJ1-4,TGTGCCAGCAGCCCCCGGTCGGGAGACGTTAATGAAAAACTGTTTTTT,CASSPRSGDVNEKLFF
16,.,.,TRBV7-9,TRBJ1-1,TGTGCCAGCAGCTTAGCGGGCGGCAGGTTAGCGGGTGAAGCTTTCTTT,CASSLAGGRLAGEAFF
12,.,TRBD1,TRBV12-3/TRBV12-4,TRBJ1-1,TGTGCCAGCAGTTTGGGACAGCGCCAAGCTTTCTTT,CASSLGQRQAFF